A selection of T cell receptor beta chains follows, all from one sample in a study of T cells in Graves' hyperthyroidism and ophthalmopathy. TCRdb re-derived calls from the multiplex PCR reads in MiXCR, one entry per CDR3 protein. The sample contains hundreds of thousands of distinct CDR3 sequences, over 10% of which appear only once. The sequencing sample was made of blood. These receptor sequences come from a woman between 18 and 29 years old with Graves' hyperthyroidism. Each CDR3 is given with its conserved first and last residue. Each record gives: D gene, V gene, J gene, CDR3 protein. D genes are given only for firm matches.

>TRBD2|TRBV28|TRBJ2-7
CASSLGPAGASYEQYF
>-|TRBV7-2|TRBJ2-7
CASSPGDRPSEQYF
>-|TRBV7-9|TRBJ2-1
CASSLAGTAYNPQFF
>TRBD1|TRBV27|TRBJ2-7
CASSAGQGKPYEQYF
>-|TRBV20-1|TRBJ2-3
CSASSVVHGTDTQYF
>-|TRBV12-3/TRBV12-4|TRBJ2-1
CASSPQGYEQFF
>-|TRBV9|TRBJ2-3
CASSVTGPSTDTQYF
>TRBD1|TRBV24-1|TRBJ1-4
CATSDVNGTGFWEKLFF
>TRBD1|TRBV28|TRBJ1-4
CASSLVTGMGEKLFF
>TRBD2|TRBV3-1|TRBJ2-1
CASSQAPGLAGDLRSEQFF
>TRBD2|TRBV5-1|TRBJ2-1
CASAPSGALNEQFF
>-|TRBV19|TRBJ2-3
CASRGQSDLTDTQYF
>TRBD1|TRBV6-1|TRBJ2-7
CASSASRTGGIYEQYF
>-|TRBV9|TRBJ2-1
CASSVGGMGEQFF
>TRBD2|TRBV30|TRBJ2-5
CAWSPSGQETQYF
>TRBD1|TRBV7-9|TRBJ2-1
CASSLGTGGLGNEQFF
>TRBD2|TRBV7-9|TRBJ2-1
CASRPTLAGGLNEQFF
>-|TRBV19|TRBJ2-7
CASSLRGNEQYF
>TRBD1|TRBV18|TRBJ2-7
CASSPRTGSQYF
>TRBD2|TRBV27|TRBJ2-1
CASWTSGRSYNEQFF
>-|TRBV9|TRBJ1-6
CASSAQTRRDSPLHF
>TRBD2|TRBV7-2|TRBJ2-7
CASSRGTSGPSYEQYF
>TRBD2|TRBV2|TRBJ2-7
CASRKLAGTYEQYF
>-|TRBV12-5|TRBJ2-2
CASGLTRAGITGELFF
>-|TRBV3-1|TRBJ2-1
CASSHTGRDEQFF
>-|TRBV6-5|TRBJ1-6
CASSLLSVSDSPLHF
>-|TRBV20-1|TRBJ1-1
CSAPSPWGTEAFF
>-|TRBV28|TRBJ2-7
CASSSKGFAYEQYF
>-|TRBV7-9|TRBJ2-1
CASSLGNLLKDNEQFF
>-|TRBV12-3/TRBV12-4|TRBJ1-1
CASSFEGNTEAFF
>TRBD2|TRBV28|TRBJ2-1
CASSVERGGIDEQFF
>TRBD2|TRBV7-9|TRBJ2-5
CASSGGGLAGQETQYF
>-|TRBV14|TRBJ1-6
CASSQDPISSVGSPLHF
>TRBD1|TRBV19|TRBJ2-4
CASTSHGTGFAKNIQYF
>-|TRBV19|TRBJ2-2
CASSRSGDTGELFF
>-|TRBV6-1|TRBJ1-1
CASTQGYLAFF